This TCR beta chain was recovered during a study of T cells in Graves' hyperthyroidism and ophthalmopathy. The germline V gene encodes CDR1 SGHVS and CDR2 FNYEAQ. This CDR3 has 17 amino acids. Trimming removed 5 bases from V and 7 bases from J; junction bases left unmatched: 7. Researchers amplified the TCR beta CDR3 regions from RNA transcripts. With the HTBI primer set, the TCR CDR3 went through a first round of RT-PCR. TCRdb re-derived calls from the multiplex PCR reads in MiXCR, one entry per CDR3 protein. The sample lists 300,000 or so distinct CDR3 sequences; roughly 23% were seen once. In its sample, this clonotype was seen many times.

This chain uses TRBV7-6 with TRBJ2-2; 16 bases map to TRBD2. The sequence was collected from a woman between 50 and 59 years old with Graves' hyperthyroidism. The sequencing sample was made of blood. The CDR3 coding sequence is TGTGCCAGCAGCCAGGGACTAGCGGGAGGGCCGGACGGGGAGCTGTTTTTT. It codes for CASSQGLAGGPDGELFF.